The rows below give T cell receptor beta chains drawn from one sample of a study of response to subunit inactivated influenza vaccine. TCRdb called the RT-PCR reads again in MiXCR, with one record for every CDR3 protein. Of hundreds of thousands of distinct CDR3 sequences in the sample, roughly 14% were seen once. The starting material was PBMCs from blood, obtained 11 to 12 days after vaccination. These receptors were obtained from a man aged 45-60 years who received an inactivated influenza vaccine. CDR3s include the opening cysteine and the closing phenylalanine or tryptophan. The D gene is left open where the match is weak. Clone sizes are given selectively: once, few, many, or a class where the clone is expanded.

clone size | J gene | V gene | D gene | CDR3 protein | CDR3 DNA
. | TRBJ1-1 | TRBV12-3/TRBV12-4 | . | CASSKGAGATEAFF | TGTGCCAGCAGTAAAGGGGCAGGGGCCACTGAAGCTTTCTTT
. | TRBJ2-7 | TRBV5-1 | . | CASSLLNRESEQYF | TGCGCCAGCAGCTTGTTGAACAGAGAGAGCGAGCAGTACTTC
. | TRBJ1-1 | TRBV20-1 | TRBD1 | CSASPWDRGNTEAFF | TGCAGTGCTAGTCCCTGGGACAGGGGGAACACTGAAGCTTTCTTT
. | TRBJ2-2 | TRBV28 | . | CASRITSTGELFF | TGTGCCAGCAGGATAACTAGTACCGGGGAGCTGTTTTTT
few | TRBJ1-6 | TRBV6-5 | . | CASSFGLTYNSPLHF | TGTGCCAGCAGTTTCGGGTTAACCTATAATTCACCCCTCCACTTT
few | TRBJ2-3 | TRBV11-2 | . | CASSLVRLKGVHGRRTDTQYF | TGTGCCAGCAGCTTAGTAAGACTAAAGGGGGTGCATGGCCGACGCACAGATACGCAGTATTTT
. | TRBJ2-7 | TRBV11-2 | TRBD1 | CASSLRSDRGNEQYF | TGTGCCAGCAGCTTAAGGTCGGACAGGGGCAACGAGCAGTACTTC
. | TRBJ2-5 | TRBV29-1 | . | CSVGLDRETQYF | TGCAGCGTTGGACTCGACAGGGAGACCCAGTACTTC
few | TRBJ1-2 | TRBV20-1 | . | CSARDPGVYGYTF | TGCAGTGCTAGAGATCCGGGGGTCTATGGCTACACCTTC
. | TRBJ2-1 | TRBV6-1 | . | CASSEARRYLQFF | TGTGCCAGCAGTGAAGCGCGTCGATATCTGCAGTTCTTC
few | TRBJ1-5 | TRBV20-1 | . | CSARVFAGADQPQHF | TGCAGTGCTAGAGTCTTTGCGGGGGCGGATCAGCCCCAGCATTTT
few | TRBJ1-1 | TRBV6-1 | . | CASCENSRITEAFF | TGTGCCAGCTGTGAGAACAGTCGGATCACTGAAGCTTTCTTT
few | TRBJ2-3 | TRBV20-1 | . | CSARRAPQDTQYF | TGCAGTGCTAGGAGGGCCCCCCAAGATACGCAGTATTTT
. | TRBJ2-1 | TRBV4-2 | . | CASSSRGAGSYNEQFF | TGTGCCAGCAGCTCACGGGGGGCTGGCTCCTACAATGAGCAGTTCTTC
many | TRBJ1-1 | TRBV18 | . | CASSPQGNTEAFF | TGTGCCAGCTCACCACAGGGGAACACTGAAGCTTTCTTT
many | TRBJ2-5 | TRBV20-1 | TRBD2 | CSATAYSQRGQETQYF | TGCAGTGCTACCGCCTATAGCCAGCGGGGACAAGAGACCCAGTACTTC
. | TRBJ2-3 | TRBV12-3/TRBV12-4 | . | CASSFLATSDTQYF | TGTGCCAGCAGTTTCTTGGCGACCTCAGATACGCAGTATTTT
. | TRBJ1-1 | TRBV29-1 | . | CSVRIFTEAFF | TGCAGCGTTCGGATCTTCACTGAAGCTTTCTTT
many | TRBJ2-1 | TRBV20-1 | TRBD2 | CRGLAGGSEQFF | TGCAGGGGACTAGCGGGAGGAAGCGAGCAGTTCTTC
. | TRBJ2-7 | TRBV6-2/TRBV6-3 | TRBD2 | CASSRLAGGAYEQYF | TGTGCCAGCAGCCGACTAGCGGGGGGAGCCTACGAGCAGTACTTC
. | TRBJ1-3 | TRBV11-2 | . | CACRQSSGNTIYF | TGTGCCTGCAGGCAGAGCTCTGGAAACACCATATATTTT
few | TRBJ2-7 | TRBV4-3 | . | CASSQDSVGPYEQYF | TGCGCCAGCAGCCAAGATAGTGTGGGGCCATACGAGCAGTACTTC
many | TRBJ2-1 | TRBV7-2 | TRBD1 | CASSSNWGTGQFF | TGTGCCAGCAGCTCCAATTGGGGGACAGGGCAGTTCTTC
. | TRBJ2-7 | TRBV28 | . | CASSFSAGASSYEQYF | TGTGCCAGCAGTTTCAGTGCAGGGGCAAGCTCCTACGAGCAGTACTTC
few | TRBJ2-1 | TRBV6-1 | TRBD2 | CASRGLAGGFYEQFF | TGTGCCAGCAGAGGACTAGCGGGAGGGTTCTATGAGCAGTTCTTC
many | TRBJ2-7 | TRBV11-1 | . | CASSLGSQGGEQYF | TGTGCCAGCAGCTTAGGATCACAGGGAGGCGAGCAGTACTTC
few | TRBJ2-5 | TRBV4-3 | . | CASSQLPQGSETQYF | TGCGCCAGCAGCCAACTCCCTCAGGGTAGTGAGACCCAGTACTTC
few | TRBJ2-5 | TRBV24-1 | TRBD1 | CATSDWDRQETQYF | TGTGCCACCAGTGATTGGGACAGACAAGAGACCCAGTACTTC
few | TRBJ2-6 | TRBV3-1 | . | CASSQPLAEANVLTF | TGTGCCAGCAGCCAACCACTCGCCGAGGCCAACGTCCTGACTTTC
. | TRBJ1-5 | TRBV6-2/TRBV6-3 | . | CASIPRGAGPSQPQHF | TGTGCCAGCATTCCAAGAGGAGCGGGGCCTAGCCAGCCCCAGCATTTT
. | TRBJ2-1 | TRBV20-1 | TRBD2 | CSASKAGGYLDNEQFF | TGCAGTGCTAGCAAAGCGGGAGGTTATCTAGACAATGAGCAGTTCTTC
few | TRBJ1-5 | TRBV12-3/TRBV12-4 | . | CASSLHYSNQPQHF | TGTGCCAGCAGTTTACATTATAGCAATCAGCCCCAGCATTTT
. | TRBJ1-1 | TRBV9 | . | CASSVDVYTEAFF | TGTGCCAGCAGCGTAGACGTATACACTGAAGCTTTCTTT
once | TRBJ2-1 | TRBV6-2/TRBV6-3 | . | CASREPYNEQFF | TGTGCCAGCAGGGAACCTTACAATGAGCAGTTCTTC
few | TRBJ2-1 | TRBV4-1 | TRBD2 | CASSPAPAGGYNEQFF | TGCGCCAGCAGCCCCGCCCCAGCGGGGGGGTACAATGAGCAGTTCTTC